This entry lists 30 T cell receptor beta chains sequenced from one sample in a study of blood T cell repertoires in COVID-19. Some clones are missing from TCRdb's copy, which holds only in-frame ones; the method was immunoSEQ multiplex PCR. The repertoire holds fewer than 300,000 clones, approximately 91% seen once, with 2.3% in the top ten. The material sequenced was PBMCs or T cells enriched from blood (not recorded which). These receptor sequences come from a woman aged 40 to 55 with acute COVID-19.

The CDR3 DNA reads TGTGCCAGCAGTGTACAGGGGACAGGGTCTGGCTACACCTTC. It is translated as CASSVQGTGSGYTF. J is TRBJ1-2 and V is TRBV2, with 9 positions matching TRBD1. Germline lookup yields CDR1 SNHLY and CDR2 FYNNEI. CDR3 size: 14 residues. V shed 4 bases and J 7 bases; nucleotides not matched to a gene: 7.

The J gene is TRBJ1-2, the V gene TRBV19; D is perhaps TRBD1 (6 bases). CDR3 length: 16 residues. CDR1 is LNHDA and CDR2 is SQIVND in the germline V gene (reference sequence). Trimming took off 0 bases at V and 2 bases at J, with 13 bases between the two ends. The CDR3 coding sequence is TGTGCCAGTAGTATAGAGGCCGGGACATCAAACTATGGCTACACCTTC. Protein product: CASSIEAGTSNYGYTF.

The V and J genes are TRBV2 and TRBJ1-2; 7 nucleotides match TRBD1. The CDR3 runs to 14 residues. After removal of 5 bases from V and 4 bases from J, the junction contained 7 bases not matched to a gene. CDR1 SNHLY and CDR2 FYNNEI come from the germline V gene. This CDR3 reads CASSQQGSGYGYTF. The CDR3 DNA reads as TGTGCCAGCAGTCAACAGGGGTCGGGCTATGGCTACACCTTC.

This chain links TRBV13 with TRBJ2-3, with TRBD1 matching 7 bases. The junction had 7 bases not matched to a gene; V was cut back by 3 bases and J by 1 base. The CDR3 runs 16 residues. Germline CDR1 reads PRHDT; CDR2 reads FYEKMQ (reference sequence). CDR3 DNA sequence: TGTGCCAGCAGCTTGAGAGGGGGCGTTCGCACAGATACGCAGTATTTT. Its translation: CASSLRGGVRTDTQYF. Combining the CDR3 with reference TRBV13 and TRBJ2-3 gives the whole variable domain AAGVIQSPRHLIKEKRETATLKCYPIPRHDTVYWYQQGPGQDPQFLISFYEKMQSDKGSIPDRFSAQQFSDYHSELNMSSLELGDSALYFCASSLRGGVRTDTQYFGPGTRLTVL.

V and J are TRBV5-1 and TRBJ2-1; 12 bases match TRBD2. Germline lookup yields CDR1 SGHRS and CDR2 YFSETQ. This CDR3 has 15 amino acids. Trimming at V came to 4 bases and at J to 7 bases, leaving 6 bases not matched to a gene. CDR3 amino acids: CASSLGLAGKNEQFF. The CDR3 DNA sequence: TGCGCCAGCAGCCTCGGACTAGCGGGAAAGAATGAGCAGTTCTTC.

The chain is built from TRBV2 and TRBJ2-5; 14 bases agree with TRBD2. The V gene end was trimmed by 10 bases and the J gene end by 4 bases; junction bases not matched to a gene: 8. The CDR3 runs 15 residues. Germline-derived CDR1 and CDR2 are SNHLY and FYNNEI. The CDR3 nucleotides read TGTGCCACCCAGACTAGCGGGGGGGCCGGAGAGACCCAGTACTTC. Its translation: CATQTSGGAGETQYF.

CDR3 sequence reads: CASSTTDTDTQYF. The CDR3 DNA follows: TGTGCCAGTAGCACCACTGACACAGATACGCAGTATTTT. This sequence joins TRBV19 and TRBJ2-3; D remains unclear. Trimming shortened V by 6 bases and J by 2 bases, and 9 bases separated the two germline ends. The CDR3 runs to 13 residues. The germline V gene has CDR1 LNHDA and CDR2 SQIVND (reference sequence).

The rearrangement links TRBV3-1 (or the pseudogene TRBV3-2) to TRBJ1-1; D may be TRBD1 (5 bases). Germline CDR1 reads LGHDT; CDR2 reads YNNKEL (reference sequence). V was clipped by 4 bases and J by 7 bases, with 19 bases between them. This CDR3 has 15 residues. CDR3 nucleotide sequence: TGTGCCAGCAGCCCACCGGGGGTGGAAGGAGGTGAAGCTTTCTTT. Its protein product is CASSPPGVEGGEAFF.

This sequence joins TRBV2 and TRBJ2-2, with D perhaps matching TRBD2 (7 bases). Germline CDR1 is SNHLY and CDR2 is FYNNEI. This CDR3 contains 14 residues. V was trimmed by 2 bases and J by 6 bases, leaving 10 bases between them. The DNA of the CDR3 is TGTGCCAGCAGTGAAAGGGGGGGCCCCGGGGAGCTGTTTTTT. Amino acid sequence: CASSERGGPGELFF.

The CDR3 DNA sequence: TGTGCACTAGTAGGGACAGGGGACGCCACTAGCACAGATACGCAGTATTTT. It translates to CALVGTGDATSTDTQYF. The genes are TRBV21-1 and TRBJ2-3; the table assigns TRBD1, which was not confirmed against the DNA. TRBV21-1 is termed a pseudogene. The CDR3 is 17 residues long.

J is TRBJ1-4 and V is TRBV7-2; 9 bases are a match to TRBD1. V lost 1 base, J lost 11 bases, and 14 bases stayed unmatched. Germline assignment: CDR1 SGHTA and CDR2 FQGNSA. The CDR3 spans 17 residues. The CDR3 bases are TGTGCCAGCAGCTTAGTGTTGTTGGGACAGGGCCTTGGGAAACTGTTTTTT. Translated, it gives CASSLVLLGQGLGKLFF.

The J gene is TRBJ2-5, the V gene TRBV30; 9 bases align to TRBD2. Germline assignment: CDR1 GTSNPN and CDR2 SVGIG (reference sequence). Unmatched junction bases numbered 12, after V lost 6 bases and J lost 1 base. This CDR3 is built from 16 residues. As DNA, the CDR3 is TGTGCCTGCCCCTCCATCAGCGGGAGGACCCAAGAGACCCAGTACTTC. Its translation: CACPSISGRTQETQYF. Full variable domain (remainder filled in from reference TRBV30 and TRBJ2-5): SQTIHQWPATLVQPVGSPLSLECTVEGTSNPNLYWYRQAAGRGLQLLFYSVGIGQISSEVPQNLSASRPQDRQFILSSKKLLLSDSGFYLCACPSISGRTQETQYFGPGTRLLVL.

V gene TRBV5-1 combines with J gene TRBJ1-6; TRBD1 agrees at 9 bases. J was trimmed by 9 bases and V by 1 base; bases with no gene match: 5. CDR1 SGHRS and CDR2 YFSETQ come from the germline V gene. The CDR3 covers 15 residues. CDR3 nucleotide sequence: TGCGCCAGCAGCTTGAGAGAACAGGGGGCTTCACCCCTCCACTTT. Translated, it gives CASSLREQGASPLHF.

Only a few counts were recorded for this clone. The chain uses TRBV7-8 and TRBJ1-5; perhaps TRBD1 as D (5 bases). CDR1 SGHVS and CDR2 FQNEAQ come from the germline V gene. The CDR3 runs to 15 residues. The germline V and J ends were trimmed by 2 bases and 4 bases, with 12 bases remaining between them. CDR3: CASSLSVGGNQPQHF. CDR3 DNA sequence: TGTGCCAGCAGCTTAAGTGTCGGGGGGAATCAGCCCCAGCATTTT.

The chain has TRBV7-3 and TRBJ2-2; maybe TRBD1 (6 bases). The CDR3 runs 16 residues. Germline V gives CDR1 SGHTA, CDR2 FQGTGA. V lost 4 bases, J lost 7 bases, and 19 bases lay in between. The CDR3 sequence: CASSSNPRGIGGELFF. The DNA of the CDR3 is TGTGCCAGCAGCTCTAACCCCAGGGGAATTGGCGGGGAGCTGTTTTTT.

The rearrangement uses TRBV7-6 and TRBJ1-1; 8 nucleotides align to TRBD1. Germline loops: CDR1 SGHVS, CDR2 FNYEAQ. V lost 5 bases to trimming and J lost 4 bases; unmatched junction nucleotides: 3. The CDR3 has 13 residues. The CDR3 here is CASSVTGGTEAFF. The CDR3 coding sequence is TGTGCCAGCAGCGTTACAGGGGGCACTGAAGCTTTCTTT.

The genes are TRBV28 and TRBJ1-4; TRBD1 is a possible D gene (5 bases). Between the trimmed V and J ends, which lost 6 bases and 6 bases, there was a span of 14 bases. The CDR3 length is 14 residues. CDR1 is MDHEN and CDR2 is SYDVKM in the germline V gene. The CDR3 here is CASRPQEDHEKLFF. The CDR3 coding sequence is TGTGCCAGCAGACCACAGGAAGATCATGAAAAACTGTTTTTT.

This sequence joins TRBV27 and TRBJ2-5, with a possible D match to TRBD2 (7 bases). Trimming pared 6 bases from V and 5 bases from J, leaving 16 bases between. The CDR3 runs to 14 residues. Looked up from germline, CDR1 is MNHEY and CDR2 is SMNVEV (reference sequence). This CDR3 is CASRRRGQRETQYF. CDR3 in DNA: TGTGCCAGCAGGCGGCGGGGGCAGAGGGAGACCCAGTACTTC.

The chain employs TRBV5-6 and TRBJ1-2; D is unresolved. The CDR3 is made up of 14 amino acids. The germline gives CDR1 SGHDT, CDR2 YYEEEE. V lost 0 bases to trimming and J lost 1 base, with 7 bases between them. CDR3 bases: TGTGCCAGCAGCTTGGTGACTAATAACTATGGCTACACCTTC. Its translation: CASSLVTNNYGYTF. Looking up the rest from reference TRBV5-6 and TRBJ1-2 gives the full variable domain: DAGVTQSPTHLIKTRGQQVTLRCSPKSGHDTVSWYQQALGQGPQFIFQYYEEEERQRGNFPDRFSGHQFPNYSSELNVNALLLGDSALYLCASSLVTNNYGYTFGSGTRLTVV.

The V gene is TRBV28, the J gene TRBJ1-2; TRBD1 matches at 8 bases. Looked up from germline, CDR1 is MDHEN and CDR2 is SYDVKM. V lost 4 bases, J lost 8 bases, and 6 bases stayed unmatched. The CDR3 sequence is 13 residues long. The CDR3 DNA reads TGTGCCAGCAGTTCGGACAGGGTTGACGGCTACACCTTC. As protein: CASSSDRVDGYTF.

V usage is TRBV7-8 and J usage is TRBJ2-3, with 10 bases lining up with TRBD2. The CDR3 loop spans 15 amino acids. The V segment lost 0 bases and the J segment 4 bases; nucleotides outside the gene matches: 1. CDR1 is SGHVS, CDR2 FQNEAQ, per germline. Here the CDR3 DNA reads TGTGCCAGCAGCTTAGCTCTAGCGGGGGCAGATACGCAGTATTTT. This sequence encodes CASSLALAGADTQYF.

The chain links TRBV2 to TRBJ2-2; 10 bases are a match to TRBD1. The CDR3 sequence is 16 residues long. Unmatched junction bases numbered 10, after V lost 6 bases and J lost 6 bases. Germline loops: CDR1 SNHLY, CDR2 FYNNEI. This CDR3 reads CASSPPGTGVSGELFF. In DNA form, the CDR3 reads TGTGCCAGCAGCCCCCCCGGGACAGGGGTATCCGGGGAGCTGTTTTTT.

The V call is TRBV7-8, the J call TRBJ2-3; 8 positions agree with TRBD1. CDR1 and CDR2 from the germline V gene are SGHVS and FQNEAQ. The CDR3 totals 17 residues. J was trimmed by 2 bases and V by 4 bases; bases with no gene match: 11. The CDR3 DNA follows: TGTGCCAGCAGCTCGCCCGGGGACAGGCTGAACACAGATACGCAGTATTTT. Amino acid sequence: CASSSPGDRLNTDTQYF.

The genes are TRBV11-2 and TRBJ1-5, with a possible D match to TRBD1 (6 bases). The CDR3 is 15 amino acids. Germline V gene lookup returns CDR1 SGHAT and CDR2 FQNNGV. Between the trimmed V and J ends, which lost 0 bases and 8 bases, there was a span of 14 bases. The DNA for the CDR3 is TGTGCCAGCAGCTTAGAGGGCAGGGGAAATGAGCCCCAGCATTTT. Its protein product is CASSLEGRGNEPQHF.

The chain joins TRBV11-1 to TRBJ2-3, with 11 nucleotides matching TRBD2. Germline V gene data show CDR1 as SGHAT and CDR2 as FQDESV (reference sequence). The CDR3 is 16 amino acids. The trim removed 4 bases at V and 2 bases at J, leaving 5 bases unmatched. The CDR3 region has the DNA TGTGCCAGCAGCTCGGGGACTAGCGGACACACAGATACGCAGTATTTT. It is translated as CASSSGTSGHTDTQYF.

CDR3 nucleotides: TGCGCCAGCAGCTTGGAGGGACACAAGTACTACAATGAGCAGTTCTTC. It encodes CASSLEGHKYYNEQFF. The gene calls are TRBV5-1 and TRBJ2-1, with D perhaps TRBD1 (6 bases). The CDR3 has 16 residues. Germline CDR1 is SGHRS and CDR2 is YFSETQ. The V end lost 0 bases, the J end lost 3 bases, and 13 bases lay between the germline ends.

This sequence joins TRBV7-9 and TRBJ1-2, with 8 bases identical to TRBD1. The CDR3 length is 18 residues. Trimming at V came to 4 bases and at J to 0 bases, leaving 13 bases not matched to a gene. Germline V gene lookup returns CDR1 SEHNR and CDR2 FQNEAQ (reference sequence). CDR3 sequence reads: CASSYRTPGTGTNYGYTF. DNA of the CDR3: TGTGCCAGCAGCTACCGGACTCCGGGGACAGGTACTAACTATGGCTACACCTTC. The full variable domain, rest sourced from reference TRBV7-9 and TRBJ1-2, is DTGVSQNPRHKITKRGQNVTFRCDPISEHNRLYWYRQTLGQGPEFLTYFQNEAQLEKSRLLSDRFSAERPKGSFSTLEIQRTEQGDSAMYLCASSYRTPGTGTNYGYTFGSGTRLTVV.

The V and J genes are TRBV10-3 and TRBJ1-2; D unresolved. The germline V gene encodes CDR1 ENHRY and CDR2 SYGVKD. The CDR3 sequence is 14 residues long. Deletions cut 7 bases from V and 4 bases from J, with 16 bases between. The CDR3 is CAINQRTGGYGYTF. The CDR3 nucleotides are TGTGCCATCAACCAGAGAACCGGAGGCTATGGCTACACCTTC.

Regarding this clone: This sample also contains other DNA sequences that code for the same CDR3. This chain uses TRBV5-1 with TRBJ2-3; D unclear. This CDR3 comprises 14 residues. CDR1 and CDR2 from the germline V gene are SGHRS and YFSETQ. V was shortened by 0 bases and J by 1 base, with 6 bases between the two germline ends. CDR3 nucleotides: TGCGCCAGCAGCTTGGCCTCGGGCACAGATACGCAGTATTTT. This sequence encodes CASSLASGTDTQYF.

CDR3 sequence (DNA): TGTGCCAGCAGTTCCGACAGGGGGGCCGAGCAGTACTTC. It encodes CASSSDRGAEQYF. V and J are TRBV11-3 and TRBJ2-7; 9 positions agree with TRBD1. CDR1 and CDR2 from the germline V gene are SGHNT and YENEEA. The CDR3 is 13 residues long. J was trimmed by 6 bases and V by 6 bases; bases with no gene match: 6.